This T cell receptor (beta chain) is from a study of T cell responses to AZD1222 COVID-19 vaccine. The study, taken as a whole, reports: A mostly white British donor set with more females was recruited, and clonal diversity was possibly underestimated.

This clone was counted once. Its antigen is not known. Trimming shortened V by 2 bases and J by 4 bases, and 14 bases separated the two germline ends. Germline V gene data show CDR1 as LGHNA and CDR2 as YNFKEQ. CDR3 length: 15 residues. Sequencing was performed with immunoSEQ multiplex PCR; in TCRdb, only in-frame clones are kept and a portion is missing. The table shows over 75,000 clones, with 85% to 90% occurring only once. Pooled in the analysis were second doses at about 4 or about 12 weeks. This TCR was sampled from an adult who received the AZD1222 COVID-19 vaccine. The sequenced sample was peripheral blood, obtained 28 days after the second AZD1222 dose. V usage is TRBV4-2 and J usage is TRBJ2-5; TRBD1 or TRBD2 may be the D gene (5 bases each). CDR3 in amino acids: CASSQPTGAGETQYF. The CDR3, as DNA: TGTGCCAGCAGCCAACCGACCGGGGCAGGAGAGACCCAGTACTTC.